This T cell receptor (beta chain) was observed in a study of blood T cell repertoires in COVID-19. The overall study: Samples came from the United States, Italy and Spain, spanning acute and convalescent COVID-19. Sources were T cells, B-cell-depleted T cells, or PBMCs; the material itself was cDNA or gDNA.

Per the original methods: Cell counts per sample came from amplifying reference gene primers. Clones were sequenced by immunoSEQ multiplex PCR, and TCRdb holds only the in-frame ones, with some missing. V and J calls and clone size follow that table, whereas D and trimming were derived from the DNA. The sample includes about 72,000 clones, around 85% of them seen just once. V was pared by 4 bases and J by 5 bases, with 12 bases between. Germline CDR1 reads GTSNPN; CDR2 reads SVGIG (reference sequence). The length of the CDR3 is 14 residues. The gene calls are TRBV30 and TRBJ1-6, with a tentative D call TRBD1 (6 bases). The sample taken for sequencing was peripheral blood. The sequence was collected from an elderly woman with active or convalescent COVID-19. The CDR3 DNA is TGTGCCTGGACTTCCGGGACAAATAATTCACCCCTCCACTTT. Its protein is CAWTSGTNNSPLHF.